These T cell receptor beta chains were read from a single sample in a study of cytomegalovirus exposure and HLA in healthy donors. Sequencing used immunoSEQ multiplex PCR; TCRdb keeps in-frame clones, though not all of them. The repertoire holds approximately 100,000 clones, 85% seen once, with about 4.3% in the top ten. Specimen: PBMCs. These TCRs come from a man aged 30-40 years in good health and CMV-seronegative. Both conserved end residues are part of each CDR3. The D gene is left open where the match is weak. Not every row has a clone size; where given, it reads once, few, many or a size class.

cdr3_aa: CASSSGLAGGPVKNIQYF
cdr3_nt: TGCGCCAGCAGCTCGGGACTAGCGGGGGGGCCTGTCAAAAACATTCAGTACTTC
v_call: TRBV4-1
clone_size: NA
d_call: TRBD2
j_call: TRBJ2-4

cdr3_aa: CASSSHWNRDTGTYEQYF
cdr3_nt: TGTGCCAGCAGTTCACATTGGAACCGGGACACGGGAACCTACGAGCAGTACTTC
v_call: TRBV28
clone_size: NA
d_call: NA
j_call: TRBJ2-7

cdr3_aa: CASSLRGGDTEAFF
cdr3_nt: TGTGCCAGCAGCTTGCGGGGGGGGGACACTGAAGCTTTCTTT
v_call: TRBV5-4
clone_size: NA
d_call: NA
j_call: TRBJ1-1

cdr3_aa: CASSVPGNTGELFF
cdr3_nt: TGTGCCAGCAGCGTACCGGGGAACACCGGGGAGCTGTTTTTT
v_call: TRBV9
clone_size: NA
d_call: NA
j_call: TRBJ2-2

cdr3_aa: CAISEEKRIYGYTF
cdr3_nt: TGTGCCATCAGTGAGGAGAAGAGAATCTATGGCTACACCTTC
v_call: TRBV10-3
clone_size: once
d_call: NA
j_call: TRBJ1-2

cdr3_aa: CASSYEQGPYEQYF
cdr3_nt: TGTGCCAGCAGTTACGAGCAGGGCCCTTACGAGCAGTACTTC
v_call: TRBV6-5
clone_size: NA
d_call: NA
j_call: TRBJ2-7

cdr3_aa: CASSFQGSAQPQHF
cdr3_nt: TGTGCCAGCAGTTTCCAGGGGTCTGCTCAGCCCCAGCATTTT
v_call: TRBV28
clone_size: NA
d_call: NA
j_call: TRBJ1-5

cdr3_aa: CASSELAGGRDEQFF
cdr3_nt: TGTGCCAGCAGTGAACTAGCGGGGGGGCGGGATGAGCAGTTCTTC
v_call: TRBV2
clone_size: NA
d_call: TRBD2
j_call: TRBJ2-1

cdr3_aa: CASRRQGDTGELFF
cdr3_nt: TGCGCCAGCAGAAGACAGGGCGACACCGGGGAGCTGTTTTTT
v_call: TRBV5-1
clone_size: NA
d_call: TRBD1
j_call: TRBJ2-2

cdr3_aa: CSVTSRLTNYGYTF
cdr3_nt: TGCAGCGTTACCTCTCGTCTAACTAACTATGGCTACACCTTC
v_call: TRBV29-1
clone_size: NA
d_call: NA
j_call: TRBJ1-2

cdr3_aa: CASSGGTGTYNEQFF
cdr3_nt: TGTGCCAGCAGCGGAGGGACAGGAACTTACAATGAGCAGTTCTTC
v_call: TRBV9
clone_size: few
d_call: TRBD1
j_call: TRBJ2-1

cdr3_aa: CASSAPSGTNTGELFF
cdr3_nt: TGTGCCAGCAGCGCCCCTAGCGGGACGAACACCGGGGAGCTGTTTTTT
v_call: TRBV9
clone_size: NA
d_call: TRBD2
j_call: TRBJ2-2

cdr3_aa: CASSVGSKPNTEAFF
cdr3_nt: TGTGCCAGCAGCGTAGGGAGCAAACCGAACACTGAAGCTTTCTTT
v_call: TRBV9
clone_size: NA
d_call: NA
j_call: TRBJ1-1

cdr3_aa: CASSEATEVGSGNTIYF
cdr3_nt: TGTGCCAGCAGTGAAGCGACAGAAGTCGGATCTGGAAACACCATATATTTT
v_call: TRBV6-1
clone_size: NA
d_call: NA
j_call: TRBJ1-3

cdr3_aa: CASSQTGYEQYF
cdr3_nt: TGTGCCAGCAGCCAAACTGGCTACGAGCAGTACTTC
v_call: TRBV4-2
clone_size: NA
d_call: NA
j_call: TRBJ2-7

cdr3_aa: CASSYAWGEFTDTQYF
cdr3_nt: TGTGCCAGCAGTTATGCCTGGGGCGAATTCACAGATACGCAGTATTTT
v_call: TRBV27
clone_size: NA
d_call: NA
j_call: TRBJ2-3

cdr3_aa: CASSGQGRTNEKLFF
cdr3_nt: TGTGCCAGCAGCGGACAGGGACGAACTAATGAAAAACTGTTTTTT
v_call: TRBV9
clone_size: once
d_call: TRBD1
j_call: TRBJ1-4